What follows are 20 T cell receptor beta chains derived from one specimen sequenced in a study of cytotoxic CD8 clonotypes in ibrutinib-treated CLL. Measured with immunoSEQ multiplex PCR; TCRdb has only the in-frame clones, and not every one. The table shows over 250,000 clones, with 76% occurring only once. Source: PBMCs, taken at disease progression, from a patient treated with ibrutinib. These receptors were collected from a human donor with chronic lymphocytic leukemia.

The CDR3 loop reads CASSPTGRFGYEQYF. CDR3 nucleotides: TGCGCCAGCAGCCCGACTGGGAGGTTTGGCTACGAGCAGTACTTC. The rearrangement links TRBV4-1 to TRBJ2-7; the D gene is possibly TRBD2 (6 bases). Trimming took off 4 bases at V and 3 bases at J, with 16 bases between the two ends. The CDR3 loop spans 15 amino acids. CDR1 is MGHRA and CDR2 is YSYEKL in the germline V gene.

V usage is TRBV11-3 and J usage is TRBJ2-3; 12 bases align to TRBD2. V was pared by 4 bases and J by 6 bases, with 8 bases of the junction left unmatched. The CDR3 contains 16 residues. The V gene's germline CDR1 is SGHNT and CDR2 YENEEA. The CDR3 region is CASSSTLAGGWDTQYF. In nucleotides, the CDR3 is TGTGCCAGCAGCTCTACCCTAGCGGGGGGGTGGGATACGCAGTATTTT.

This rearrangement joins TRBV5-1 to TRBJ2-1; the match to TRBD2 covers 12 bases. The CDR3 has 16 residues. CDR1 is SGHRS and CDR2 is YFSETQ in the germline V gene. The V and J ends lost 3 bases and 3 bases, in that order; junction bases with no gene match: 4. The CDR3 protein is CASSSATSGGYNEQFF. Here the CDR3 DNA reads TGCGCCAGCAGCTCCGCGACTAGCGGGGGCTACAATGAGCAGTTCTTC.

This clone was observed once. This sample includes further DNA sequences coding for the same CDR3. The CDR3 nucleotides are TGTGCCAGCAGCCGTTCCTACGAGCAGTACTTC. This translates into CASSRSYEQYF. V and J are TRBV7-9 and TRBJ2-7; D remains ambiguous. V was shortened by 5 bases and J by 1 base, with 3 bases between the two germline ends. Germline lookup yields CDR1 SEHNR and CDR2 FQNEAQ (reference sequence). The CDR3 contains 11 residues.

The chain is built from TRBV28 and TRBJ1-1, with 7 positions matching TRBD1. Trimming took 7 bases from V and 11 from J; bases not matched to a gene: 10. The CDR3 is 12 residues long. The V gene's germline CDR1 is MDHEN and CDR2 SYDVKM. The CDR3 DNA follows: TGTGCCAGCATTCCCAGGGGGGATGGTGCTTTCTTT. It codes for CASIPRGDGAFF.

The chain has TRBV9 and TRBJ2-1; 7 bases align to TRBD2. The CDR3 is 14 residues long. Losses at the gene ends were 1 base for V and 9 bases for J; bases not matched to a gene: 7. Germline V gene data show CDR1 as SGDLS and CDR2 as YYNGEE. CDR3 nucleotides: TGTGCCAGCAGCGTAACGGGGGAGGGTTCTGAGCAGTTCTTC. It yields the protein CASSVTGEGSEQFF.

This sequence joins TRBV7-9 and TRBJ2-2; the D is unclear. The CDR3 contains 12 residues. Trimming took off 5 bases at V and 10 bases at J, with 11 bases between the two ends. The germline CDR1 and CDR2 sequences are SEHNR and FQNEAQ (reference sequence). The CDR3 DNA reads TGTGCCAGCAGCCGCCAGGCCCAGGAGCTGTTTTTT. Translating gives CASSRQAQELFF.

The gene calls are TRBV15 and TRBJ2-1, with 7 bases matching TRBD1. The germline CDR1 and CDR2 sequences are LNHNV and YYDKDF (reference sequence). J lost 5 bases, V lost 2 bases, and 6 bases had no gene match. This CDR3 is built from 15 residues. CDR3 loop: CATSRQRQGNNEQFF. As DNA, the CDR3 is TGTGCCACCAGCAGACAAAGACAGGGTAACAATGAGCAGTTCTTC.

The rearrangement joins TRBV29-1 to TRBJ2-4; 8 positions match TRBD2. CDR3 size: 14 residues. Germline trimming cut 5 bases from V and 6 bases from J; bases unmatched to any gene: 9. Germline CDR1 is SQVTM and CDR2 is ANQGSEA. CDR3 sequence reads: CSVRVRGGLNIQYF. The CDR3 nucleotides are TGCAGCGTTAGGGTTCGGGGGGGCCTAAACATTCAGTACTTC.

The chain joins TRBV27 to TRBJ2-1; 13 bases match TRBD2. Trimming cost V 3 bases and J 6 bases; bases outside gene matches: 2. The CDR3 has 15 amino acids. From germline, CDR1 is MNHEY and CDR2 SMNVEV (reference sequence). CDR3 bases: TGTGCCAGCAGTTTGACTAGCGGGGGGTTCAATGAGCAGTTCTTC. It encodes CASSLTSGGFNEQFF.

The CDR3 here is CASSWDRDSGIFIGYTF. CDR3 DNA sequence: TGCGCCAGCAGCTGGGACCGGGACAGTGGGATCTTTATTGGCTACACCTTC. V and J are TRBV5-1 and TRBJ1-2; 7 bases match TRBD1. The junction had 18 bases not matched to a gene; V was cut back by 3 bases and J by 7 bases. Germline loops: CDR1 SGHRS, CDR2 YFSETQ. The CDR3 covers 17 residues.

The chain employs TRBV29-1 and TRBJ1-2; perhaps TRBD1 as D (6 bases). This CDR3 is built from 13 residues. The germline gives CDR1 SQVTM, CDR2 ANQGSEA. V was trimmed by 3 bases and J by 5 bases, leaving 13 bases between them. The CDR3 reads CSVEQVGQYGYTF. The CDR3 bases are TGCAGCGTTGAGCAGGTTGGACAGTATGGCTACACCTTC.

This clone was detected only a few times. The chain combines TRBV27 with TRBJ1-4; 8 bases are a match to TRBD1. The CDR3 sequence is 14 residues long. Trimming cost V 2 bases and J 8 bases; bases outside gene matches: 4. The V gene's germline CDR1 is MNHEY and CDR2 SMNVEV (reference sequence). CDR3 residues: CASSLDRGGEKLFF. The CDR3, as DNA: TGTGCCAGCAGTTTAGACAGGGGTGGCGAAAAACTGTTTTTT.

The V gene is TRBV5-1, the J gene TRBJ2-1; possible D gene TRBD1, 6 bases. There are 14 residues in the CDR3. CDR1 SGHRS and CDR2 YFSETQ come from the germline V gene. Trimming removed 2 bases at V and 3 bases at J, with 9 bases between. CDR3 sequence: CASSLMDSYNEQFF. In DNA, the CDR3 is TGCGCCAGCAGCTTAATGGACAGCTACAATGAGCAGTTCTTC.

The chain recombines TRBV10-1 with TRBJ2-3; no clear D gene. Germline V lookup: CDR1 WNHNN, CDR2 SYGVQD (reference sequence). Trimming stripped 0 bases from V and 6 bases from J, with 4 bases between. The CDR3 is 12 amino acids. The CDR3 loop reads CASSESSDTQYF. In DNA, the CDR3 is TGCGCCAGCAGTGAGTCGAGCGATACGCAGTATTTT.

The genes are TRBV7-7 and TRBJ2-5, with unresolved D. The germline V gene encodes CDR1 SSHAT and CDR2 FNYEAQ (reference sequence). This CDR3 is 13 amino acids long. V lost 5 bases, J lost 5 bases, and 12 bases lay in between. For the CDR3, the DNA is TGTGCCAGCAGCCCTACGACCTGGGAGACCCAGTACTTC. It encodes CASSPTTWETQYF.

This chain uses TRBV15 with TRBJ1-1, with unresolved D. The V end was cut by 3 bases, the J end by 4 bases, with 9 bases between. From germline, CDR1 is LNHNV and CDR2 YYDKDF (reference sequence). The CDR3 covers 13 residues. The CDR3 DNA reads as TGTGCCACCAGCAGTGGATGGCGCACTGAAGCTTTCTTT. Translating gives CATSSGWRTEAFF.

The chain is built from TRBV5-1 and TRBJ1-6; D remains unclear. Germline V gene data show CDR1 as SGHRS and CDR2 as YFSETQ. Trimming took 0 bases from V and 0 from J, leaving 10 bases between them. The CDR3 contains 17 residues. Here the CDR3 reads CASSLGQRGSYNSPLHF. In nucleotides, the CDR3 is TGCGCCAGCAGCTTGGGACAACGGGGCTCCTATAATTCACCCCTCCACTTT.

In regard to this clone: One end of the junction is discordant with germline, which a read error may explain. The V and J genes are TRBV29-1 and TRBJ2-1; TRBD2 agrees at 11 bases. This CDR3 is 14 amino acids long. Per germline, CDR1 SQVTM and CDR2 ANQGSEA. CDR3 bases: TGCAGCGTCATGAGCACTAGCGGGAGTAATGGGCAGTTCTTC. As protein: CSVMSTSGSNGQFF.

The chain carries TRBV9 and TRBJ2-2; D unclear. The CDR3 extends over 13 amino acids. Germline CDR1 SGDLS, CDR2 YYNGEE. Trimming shortened V by 1 base and J by 7 bases, and 8 bases separated the two germline ends. CDR3 in amino acids: CASSVSPSGELFF. The CDR3 DNA reads TGTGCCAGCAGCGTATCGCCGAGCGGGGAGCTGTTTTTT.